This record covers a single TCR beta chain. In the authors' methods: Nucleated cell number was recorded as an estimate derived from reference gene primer amplification. Some clones are missing from TCRdb's copy, which holds only in-frame ones; the method was immunoSEQ multiplex PCR. Clone size and V and J calls were adopted from that table, with D and trimming inferred from the DNA. This table has roughly 400,000 clones, roughly 88% appearing once. This sample is part of a study of blood T cell repertoires in COVID-19. Looking at the study overall: Donors in the United States, Italy and Spain gave samples during acute or convalescent COVID-19.

Participant-reported clinical history was the basis for cohort assignment. CDR3 length: 15 residues. CDR1 MGHDK and CDR2 SYGVNS come from the germline V gene. Trimming shortened V by 2 bases and J by 3 bases, and 14 bases separated the two germline ends. This TCR came from a woman between 18 and 30 years old who had been exposed to COVID-19. J is TRBJ2-7 and V is TRBV25-1; perhaps TRBD2 as D (5 bases). Specimen: PBMCs or T cells enriched from blood (not recorded which). The CDR3 DNA reads TGTGCCAGCAGTGAAACTAACGGGAAAATCTACGAGCAGTACTTC. Protein: CASSETNGKIYEQYF.